A selection of T cell receptor beta chains follows, all from one sample in a study of OX40 agonist ivuxolimab in advanced cancers. Produced via immunoSEQ multiplex PCR; TCRdb's table is partial and in-frame only. This sample has 40,000 to 60,000 clones, with around 84% found just once. The sample consisted of CD4+ or CD8+ T cells sorted from blood, taken in a trial of the OX40 agonist ivuxolimab. The receptors shown here come from an adult with an advanced solid tumor such as melanoma, head and neck, liver or kidney cancer. CDR3s include the opening cysteine and the closing phenylalanine or tryptophan. Fields, in order: J gene, V gene, D gene, clone size, CDR3 protein, CDR3 DNA. A D gene is named only where the DNA matches it firmly. Some rows have no size entry. The others give once, few or many, or a class for an expanded clone.

TRBJ2-3	TRBV18	.	.	CASSPIGAGTDTQYF	TGTGCCAGCTCACCTATTGGGGCTGGCACAGATACGCAGTATTTT
TRBJ2-1	TRBV10-3	.	.	CAIGRTTSQGNNEQFF	TGTGCCATCGGCAGGACAACTAGTCAGGGGAACAATGAGCAGTTCTTC
TRBJ2-1	TRBV6-6	.	.	CASTAGSGYNEQFF	TGTGCCAGCACCGCGGGGAGTGGATACAATGAGCAGTTCTTC
TRBJ2-1	TRBV19	TRBD2	.	CASSVLAGGSDEQFF	TGTGCCAGTAGTGTACTAGCGGGAGGTTCAGATGAGCAGTTCTTC
TRBJ2-5	TRBV10-3	.	.	CAVLVQETQYF	TGTGCAGTCCTCGTTCAAGAGACCCAGTACTTC
TRBJ2-7	TRBV7-6	TRBD2	.	CASSLTGFSGRPSYEQYF	TGTGCCAGCAGCTTAACGGGGTTTAGCGGGAGGCCTTCCTACGAGCAGTACTTC
TRBJ2-4	TRBV7-3	.	.	CASSLEPRGAKNIQYF	TGTGCCAGCAGTTTAGAACCCCGGGGGGCCAAAAACATTCAGTACTTC
TRBJ2-2	TRBV6-4	TRBD1	.	CASSEVGTGGTGELFF	TGTGCCAGCAGTGAAGTTGGGACAGGGGGAACCGGGGAGCTGTTTTTT
TRBJ2-2	TRBV10-2	.	.	CASSGASTGELFF	TGCGCCAGCAGCGGGGCCTCAACCGGGGAGCTGTTTTTT
TRBJ1-3	TRBV7-2	.	.	CASSFYSQDFSGNTIYF	TGTGCCAGCAGCTTCTACTCACAGGATTTCTCTGGAAACACCATATATTTT
TRBJ1-1	TRBV4-1	TRBD1	few	CASSQVGDRATEAFF	TGCGCCAGCAGCCAAGTAGGGGACAGGGCCACTGAAGCTTTCTTT
TRBJ2-2	TRBV29-1	.	.	CSVGGRGGGTGELFF	TGCAGCGTTGGAGGAAGGGGTGGTGGCACCGGGGAGCTGTTTTTT
TRBJ1-4	TRBV25-1	.	.	CASSERQVPNEKLFF	TGTGCCAGCAGTGAACGACAGGTGCCTAATGAAAAACTGTTTTTT
TRBJ2-3	TRBV10-3	TRBD1	.	CAISEIWAAGGGDTQYF	TGTGCCATCAGTGAAATTTGGGCGGCAGGGGGCGGAGATACGCAGTATTTT
TRBJ1-2	TRBV5-1	.	.	CASSLAGRGMDGYTF	TGCGCCAGCAGCTTGGCCGGCAGGGGAATGGATGGCTACACCTTC
TRBJ2-3	TRBV9	TRBD2	.	CASSVSSGSSTDTQYF	TGTGCCAGCAGCGTATCTAGCGGGAGTTCTACAGATACGCAGTATTTT